What follows are 32 T cell receptor beta chains derived from one specimen sequenced in a study of blood T cell repertoires in COVID-19. TCRdb's copy holds only in-frame clones and misses some; the assay was immunoSEQ multiplex PCR. Found here are some 50,000 clones, 80% to 90% of them singletons; the top ten hold under 4.5%. The material sequenced was peripheral blood. The receptors were sampled from a man aged 50 to 59 with acute or convalescent COVID-19.

This rearrangement joins TRBV10-3 to TRBJ1-1; D is possibly TRBD1 (6 bases). CDR3 length: 13 residues. Germline V gene data show CDR1 as ENHRY and CDR2 as SYGVKD. Trimming pared 3 bases from V and 5 bases from J, leaving 10 bases between. The CDR3 loop reads CAISEQGRTEAFF. The CDR3 DNA reads TGTGCCATCAGTGAACAGGGACGAACTGAAGCTTTCTTT.

V usage is TRBV5-1 and J usage is TRBJ1-5; 7 nucleotides line up with TRBD1. V dropped 4 bases and J dropped 2; count of bases not matched to a gene: 6. The CDR3 has 15 amino acids. CDR1 SGHRS and CDR2 YFSETQ come from the germline V gene. The CDR3: CASSPAGGRNQPQHF. The CDR3 bases are TGCGCCAGCAGCCCGGCAGGGGGTCGCAATCAGCCCCAGCATTTT.

The chain joins TRBV6-5 to TRBJ2-6; no clear D gene. V was pared by 1 base and J by 0 bases, with 7 bases between. Germline V gene data show CDR1 as MNHEY and CDR2 as SVGAGI. This CDR3 is built from 16 residues. Here the CDR3 reads CASSYYPSSGANVLTF. CDR3 nucleotides: TGTGCCAGCAGTTACTACCCGAGCTCTGGGGCCAACGTCCTGACTTTC.

The rearrangement joins TRBV29-1 to TRBJ1-2; no clear D. V was shortened by 0 bases and J by 4 bases, with 9 bases between the two germline ends. Germline assignment: CDR1 SQVTM and CDR2 ANQGSEA. This CDR3 spans 13 amino acids. CDR3 amino acids: CSVEDRTAYGYTF. CDR3 in DNA: TGCAGCGTTGAAGATCGCACAGCCTATGGCTACACCTTC.

The V gene is TRBV27, the J gene TRBJ1-2, with unresolved D. The V and J ends lost 2 bases and 1 base respectively, with 5 bases between them. The CDR3 contains 13 residues. CDR1 is MNHEY and CDR2 is SMNVEV in the germline V gene (reference sequence). In DNA, the CDR3 is TGTGCCAGCAGTTTAGCGGGTAACTATGGCTACACCTTC. This gives the protein CASSLAGNYGYTF.

The rearrangement uses TRBV6-5 and TRBJ2-2; D is perhaps TRBD1 (6 bases). The CDR3 runs 14 residues. The V gene's germline CDR1 is MNHEY and CDR2 SVGAGI. The CDR3 reads CEAGAGYQNGELFF. CDR3 in DNA: TGTGAGGCAGGGGCAGGGTATCAGAACGGGGAGCTGTTTTTT.

The V call is TRBV18, the J call TRBJ2-2; TRBD2 agrees at 8 bases. From germline, CDR1 is KGHSH and CDR2 LQKENI. The junction had 5 bases not matched to a gene; V was cut back by 2 bases and J by 0 bases. The CDR3 is 17 amino acids. CDR3 sequence (DNA): TGTGCCAGCTCACCAGCGGGAGGCGTGACGAACACCGGGGAGCTGTTTTTT. This encodes CASSPAGGVTNTGELFF.

The chain is built from TRBV5-4 and TRBJ2-7; 8 bases are a match to TRBD2. Losses at the gene ends were 4 bases for V and 2 bases for J; bases not matched to a gene: 8. Germline V gene data show CDR1 as SGHNT and CDR2 as YYREEE (reference sequence). The CDR3 spans 15 residues. This CDR3 reads CASSPGGGLTYEQYF. In DNA form, the CDR3 reads TGTGCCAGCAGCCCGGGGGGGGGACTTACCTACGAGCAGTACTTC.

The chain employs TRBV12-3 or TRBV12-4 and TRBJ1-2, with no clear D. The CDR3 contains 11 residues. Deletions cut 6 bases from V and 8 bases from J, with 10 bases between. Here the CDR3 DNA reads TGTGCCAGCAGCTACGCGCTGGGCTACACCTTC. Translating gives CASSYALGYTF.

J is TRBJ2-7 and V is TRBV11-3, with 10 bases that match TRBD2. This CDR3 region has 19 residues. J was trimmed by 0 bases and V by 3 bases; bases with no gene match: 14. The germline gives CDR1 SGHNT, CDR2 YENEEA. CDR3 loop: CASSFAAGGSGRASYEQYF. DNA for the CDR3: TGTGCCAGCAGCTTTGCGGCGGGTGGCAGCGGGAGGGCCTCCTACGAGCAGTACTTC.

The chain links TRBV13 to TRBJ2-7; 7 nucleotides agree with TRBD2. There are 16 residues in the CDR3. Germline CDR1 is PRHDT and CDR2 is FYEKMQ (reference sequence). J lost 1 base, V lost 5 bases, and 11 bases had no gene match. CDR3 sequence reads: CASSPSLGGGSYEQYF. For the CDR3, the DNA is TGTGCCAGCAGCCCGTCGTTGGGGGGGGGATCCTACGAGCAGTACTTC.

The chain carries TRBV5-1 and TRBJ1-1, with a possible D match to TRBD1 (6 bases). V lost 4 bases, J lost 2 bases, and 9 bases lay in between. CDR3 length equals 13 residues. Germline V gene sequence: CDR1 SGHRS, CDR2 YFSETQ. CDR3 region: CASSPQGNTEAFF. The DNA of the CDR3 is TGCGCCAGCAGCCCACAGGGCAACACTGAAGCTTTCTTT.

The chain has TRBV19 and TRBJ2-7; TRBD2 might be the D (6 bases). V lost 5 bases and J 7 bases, leaving 15 bases between the germline ends. The CDR3 sequence is 13 residues long. CDR1 is LNHDA, CDR2 SQIVND, per germline (reference sequence). The CDR3 region is CASSPGPRGEQYF. CDR3 coding DNA: TGTGCCAGTAGTCCTGGGCCTCGGGGGGAGCAGTACTTC.

The chain recombines TRBV19 with TRBJ2-2; TRBD1 matches at 7 bases. With 5 bases clipped from V and 7 bases from J, the junction kept 7 bases outside the gene matches. Germline V gene data show CDR1 as LNHDA and CDR2 as SQIVND (reference sequence). The CDR3 has 14 residues. The CDR3 sequence is CASSLRDSLGELFF. The CDR3 DNA sequence: TGTGCCAGTAGTCTCCGGGACAGCCTCGGGGAGCTGTTTTTT. Combining the CDR3 with reference TRBV19 and TRBJ2-2 gives the whole variable domain DGGITQSPKYLFRKEGQNVTLSCEQNLNHDAMYWYRQDPGQGLRLIYYSQIVNDFQKGDIAEGYSVSREKKESFPLTVTSAQKNPTAFYLCASSLRDSLGELFFGEGSRLTVL.

The rearrangement joins TRBV9 to TRBJ2-3, with 8 positions matching TRBD2. Germline V gene lookup returns CDR1 SGDLS and CDR2 YYNGEE. With 2 bases clipped from V and 2 bases from J, the junction kept 4 bases outside the gene matches. This CDR3 has 15 amino acids. The DNA for the CDR3 is TGTGCCAGCAGCGTCTCGGGGGGGTACACAGATACGCAGTATTTT. This sequence encodes CASSVSGGYTDTQYF.

The rearrangement uses TRBV10-3 and TRBJ2-7; 9 positions agree with TRBD2. V was clipped by 0 bases and J by 2 bases; unmatched bases: 2. The CDR3 extends over 15 amino acids. CDR1 is ENHRY and CDR2 is SYGVKD in the germline V gene. CDR3 sequence reads: CAISESVAGAYEQYF. In DNA, the CDR3 is TGTGCCATCAGTGAGTCGGTAGCGGGGGCCTACGAGCAGTACTTC.

The chain links TRBV6-5 to TRBJ1-2; no definite D call. Trimming removed 5 bases from V and 8 bases from J, with 21 bases in between. The CDR3 extends over 15 amino acids. CDR1 is MNHEY and CDR2 is SVGAGI in the germline V gene. As DNA, the CDR3 is TGTGCCAGCAGTCCCTTGACGGAGCCTAGATACGGCTACACCTTC. It encodes CASSPLTEPRYGYTF.

This clone was detected only once. This chain uses TRBV7-9 with TRBJ2-5; the match to TRBD1 covers 7 bases. The CDR3 length is 14 residues. Trimming took 5 bases from V and 7 from J; bases not matched to a gene: 10. Germline values: CDR1 SEHNR, CDR2 FQNEAQ (reference sequence). CDR3 sequence: CASSTDTGAGTQYF. Written as DNA, the CDR3 is TGTGCCAGCAGCACGGATACAGGGGCGGGGACCCAGTACTTC.

The V and J genes are TRBV27 and TRBJ2-1; D unclear. V lost 8 bases and J lost 5, with 13 bases in between. Per germline, CDR1 MNHEY and CDR2 SMNVEV (reference sequence). The CDR3 has 13 amino acids. CDR3 amino acids: CASQEEINNEQFF. The CDR3 nucleotides read TGTGCCAGCCAAGAGGAGATCAACAATGAGCAGTTCTTC.

The rearrangement joins TRBV3-1 (or the pseudogene TRBV3-2) to TRBJ2-7, with 9 positions matching TRBD1. The CDR3 contains 14 residues. V shed 5 bases, J shed 3 bases, and the junction held 5 bases outside the gene matches. CDR1 is LGHDT and CDR2 is YNNKEL in the germline V gene (reference sequence). The DNA for the CDR3 is TGTGCCAGCAGCGCCGGGACAGGGCTCTACGAGCAGTACTTC. Protein: CASSAGTGLYEQYF.

The gene calls are TRBV6-5 and TRBJ1-5; the D is unclear. The CDR3 contains 13 residues. Germline V gives CDR1 MNHEY, CDR2 SVGAGI. Trimming took 6 bases from V and 5 from J, leaving 11 bases between them. The CDR3 here is CASSRDTYQPQHF. In DNA form, the CDR3 reads TGTGCCAGCAGCCGCGACACTTATCAGCCCCAGCATTTT.

This chain links TRBV10-3 with TRBJ2-1, with a weak D call TRBD2 (5 bases). Germline V lookup: CDR1 ENHRY, CDR2 SYGVKD. This CDR3 comprises 14 residues. The V end was cut by 5 bases, the J end by 0 bases, with 8 bases between. CDR3 coding DNA: TGTGCCATCAGTCATAGCGTCTCCTACAATGAGCAGTTCTTC. Translation gives CAISHSVSYNEQFF.

This chain joins TRBV29-1 and TRBJ2-7; D gene ambiguous. Trimming removed 4 bases at V and 3 bases at J, with 13 bases between. The CDR3 runs 13 residues. Germline CDR1 reads SQVTM; CDR2 reads ANQGSEA. CDR3 sequence reads: CSVAGSGYYEQYF. CDR3 nucleotide sequence: TGCAGCGTTGCAGGATCAGGCTACTACGAGCAGTACTTC.

The J gene is TRBJ2-5, the V gene TRBV11-2; 7 nucleotides line up with TRBD1. The CDR3 spans 15 residues. Germline CDR1 and CDR2: SGHAT and FQNNGV. V dropped 0 bases and J dropped 2; count of bases not matched to a gene: 3. CDR3 residues: CASSLEGQPQETQYF. The CDR3 bases are TGTGCCAGCAGCTTAGAGGGACAGCCTCAAGAGACCCAGTACTTC. Variable domain in full (rest from reference TRBV11-2 and TRBJ2-5): EAGVAQSPRYKIIEKRQSVAFWCNPISGHATLYWYQQILGQGPKLLIQFQNNGVVDDSQLPKDRFSAERLKGVDSTLKIQPAKLEDSAVYLCASSLEGQPQETQYFGPGTRLLVL.

The chain links TRBV6-5 to TRBJ1-3, with a possible D match to TRBD1 (5 bases). Germline V lookup: CDR1 MNHEY, CDR2 SVGAGI. V lost 6 bases to trimming and J lost 1 base, with 10 bases between them. CDR3 length: 14 amino acids. The CDR3 reads CASRTGVSGNTIYF. CDR3 bases: TGTGCCAGCAGAACGGGGGTATCTGGAAACACCATATATTTT.

This rearrangement joins TRBV15 to TRBJ2-7, with 9 bases fitting TRBD1. Per germline, CDR1 LNHNV and CDR2 YYDKDF (reference sequence). The CDR3 has 17 amino acids. The J segment lost 4 bases and the V segment lost 0 bases, leaving 10 bases of the junction unmatched. The CDR3 region is CATSRDTGGTGRYEQYF. CDR3 sequence (DNA): TGTGCCACCAGCAGAGATACGGGCGGGACAGGGCGGTACGAGCAGTACTTC.

A single count supports this clone. The V gene is TRBV6-5, the J gene TRBJ1-2, with D perhaps TRBD1 (5 bases). The CDR3 spans 11 residues. Trimming removed 6 bases from V and 5 bases from J, with 7 bases in between. Germline lookup yields CDR1 MNHEY and CDR2 SVGAGI. CDR3 amino acids: CASRTVYGYTF. In DNA, the CDR3 is TGTGCCAGCAGGACAGTTTATGGCTACACCTTC.

The chain has TRBV29-1 and TRBJ1-2; possibly TRBD1 for D (6 bases). CDR3 length equals 12 residues. Germline V gene data show CDR1 as SQVTM and CDR2 as ANQGSEA. Trimming stripped 6 bases from V and 7 bases from J, with 15 bases between. The CDR3: CSVEWGLGGYTF. The DNA for the CDR3 is TGCAGCGTAGAATGGGGGCTGGGTGGCTACACCTTC.

V and J are TRBV7-2 and TRBJ2-5; TRBD2 is a possible D gene (6 bases). V lost 1 base, J lost 7 bases, and 13 bases lay in between. The germline gives CDR1 SGHTA, CDR2 FQGNSA. This CDR3 region has 14 residues. CDR3 DNA sequence: TGTGCCAGCAGCTTAGATGGGAGGAGAGGGACCCAGTACTTC. Translating it yields CASSLDGRRGTQYF.

This chain connects TRBV10-3 to TRBJ2-5, with 14 bases lining up with TRBD2. The CDR3 contains 15 residues. V lost 6 bases to trimming and J lost 1 base; unmatched junction nucleotides: 1. Germline V gene sequence: CDR1 ENHRY, CDR2 SYGVKD. CDR3 sequence: CAIRGTSGGQETQYF. As DNA, the CDR3 is TGTGCCATCAGGGGGACTAGCGGGGGCCAAGAGACCCAGTACTTC.

This clone was counted a single time. The V and J genes are TRBV5-1 and TRBJ1-4, with D unresolved. Germline CDR1 SGHRS, CDR2 YFSETQ. V gave up 2 bases and J gave up 4 bases, with 9 bases separating them. This CDR3 contains 14 residues. The CDR3 DNA is TGCGCCAGCAGCTTCCAGAACCTTAATGAAAAACTGTTTTTT. Translation: CASSFQNLNEKLFF.

In nucleotides, the CDR3 is TGTGCCAGCAGCGTATCCCGGGACAACTACGAGCAGTACTTC. It is translated as CASSVSRDNYEQYF. The V and J genes are TRBV9 and TRBJ2-7; D is perhaps TRBD1 (6 bases). With 1 base removed from V and 3 bases from J, the gap between germline ends came to 11 bases. The V gene's germline CDR1 is SGDLS and CDR2 YYNGEE. The CDR3 totals 14 residues.